Sequencing of this T cell receptor beta chain was carried out in a study of cytomegalovirus exposure and HLA in healthy donors. About the research overall: Earlier findings included over 90 million unique TCR beta sequences obtained from approximately 170 million T cells. Findings and caveats of the study: Researchers reportedly found TCR beta sequences accurately predicted most subjects' HLA-A and HLA-B alleles. Follow-up analysis found HLA locus-dependent TCR association rates, highest for DRB1 and lowest for HLA-C.

This CDR3 is built from 14 residues. Germline V CDR1 and CDR2: SGHRS, YFSETQ. Trimming pared 0 bases from V and 6 bases from J, leaving 7 bases between. The PCR ran on 60 Vbeta and 13 Jbeta primers. TCRdb keeps only in-frame clones here, not all; method: immunoSEQ multiplex PCR. In the table there are some 62,000 clones, more than 75% of which are singletons. It was healthy bone marrow donors who served as donors. This clone was recorded once. Its antigen is unknown. This clonotype was obtained from a man between 18 and 35 years old in good health and CMV-seronegative. The chain joins TRBV5-1 to TRBJ1-6; a weak D match, TRBD1 (6 bases). Sequenced: PBMCs. The CDR3 loop is CASSLGDINSPLHF. DNA for the CDR3: TGCGCCAGCAGCTTGGGGGACATTAATTCACCCCTCCACTTT.